Listed here are 32 T cell receptor beta chains from one sample, sequenced in a study of T cells in Graves' hyperthyroidism and ophthalmopathy. Amplification targeted TCR beta CDR3 regions from RNA transcripts. A set of HTBI primers served as the primers for a first-round RT-PCR of the TCR CDR3. TCRdb reanalysed the multiplex PCR reads using MiXCR and keeps one entry per CDR3 protein. The data hold around 300,000 distinct CDR3 sequences, with approximately 14% observed a single time. The sequencing sample was made of blood. These receptors originate from a woman in her forties or fifties with Graves' hyperthyroidism that later progressed to Graves' ophthalmopathy.

This clonotype occurred many times. This sequence joins TRBV5-1 and TRBJ2-5, with 7 nucleotides matching TRBD2. The V segment lost 3 bases and the J segment 1 base; nucleotides outside the gene matches: 0. Looked up from germline, CDR1 is SGHRS and CDR2 is YFSETQ. The CDR3 is made up of 13 amino acids. CDR3 region: CASSWGGQETQYF. DNA of the CDR3: TGCGCCAGCAGCTGGGGGGGCCAAGAGACCCAGTACTTC.

This clonotype was observed a few times. The chain joins TRBV6-1 to TRBJ1-2; 7 bases fit TRBD1. CDR1 and CDR2 (germline): MNHNS, SASEGT. Losses at the gene ends were 5 bases for V and 0 bases for J; bases not matched to a gene: 6. This CDR3 is 15 amino acids long. CDR3 in amino acids: CASSTPGTANYGYTF. CDR3 nucleotides: TGTGCCAGCAGTACACCCGGGACAGCTAACTATGGCTACACCTTC.

This clonotype was seen repeatedly, ten times or more. The rearrangement joins TRBV30 to TRBJ2-1, with D unclear. This CDR3 comprises 12 residues. V lost 0 bases, J lost 6 bases, and 6 bases lay in between. CDR1 and CDR2 (germline): GTSNPN, SVGIG (reference sequence). Written as DNA, the CDR3 is TGTGCCTGGAGTGTAAAATCCAATGAGCAGTTCTTC. Its protein is CAWSVKSNEQFF.

This clonotype was counted between two and nine times. This chain links TRBV5-1 with TRBJ1-4; possibly TRBD1 for D (5 bases). The CDR3 covers 13 residues. Per germline, CDR1 SGHRS and CDR2 YFSETQ. DNA for the CDR3: TGCGCTTCGCAGGGTGCGGCTAATGAAAAACTGTTTTTT. The encoded protein is CASQGAANEKLFF.

This rearrangement joins TRBV20-1 to TRBJ1-4; D is undetermined. The CDR3 covers 10 residues. V lost 5 bases and J 8 bases, leaving 6 bases between the germline ends. In germline, CDR1 is DFQATT, CDR2 SNEGSKA (reference sequence). Here the CDR3 reads CSALGEKLFF. The CDR3, as DNA: TGCAGTGCTCTAGGGGAAAAACTGTTTTTT.

In its sample, this clonotype was seen many times. The rearrangement links TRBV2 to TRBJ2-5, with a possible D match to TRBD2 (6 bases). CDR3 length: 14 amino acids. Trimming removed 4 bases from V and 5 bases from J, with 14 bases in between. Germline V CDR1 and CDR2: SNHLY, FYNNEI. The CDR3 reads CASSARRAVETQYF. CDR3 DNA: TGTGCCAGCAGTGCCAGGAGGGCCGTTGAGACCCAGTACTTC. Full variable domain (missing parts from reference TRBV2 and TRBJ2-5): EPEVTQTPSHQVTQMGQEVILRCVPISNHLYFYWYRQILGQKVEFLVSFYNNEISEKSEIFDDQFSVERPDGSNFTLKIRSTKLEDSAMYFCASSARRAVETQYFGPGTRLLVL.

The rearrangement links TRBV3-1 to TRBJ2-2; perhaps TRBD2 as D (6 bases). The V and J ends lost 2 bases and 6 bases respectively, with 19 bases between them. The CDR3 contains 17 residues. Germline V gives CDR1 LGHDT, CDR2 YNNKEL (reference sequence). CDR3 sequence: CASSQRRGGKLSGELFF. In nucleotides, the CDR3 is TGTGCCAGCAGCCAAAGACGGGGCGGGAAGTTATCCGGGGAGCTGTTTTTT.

This clonotype was seen a handful of times. The chain combines TRBV6-1 with TRBJ1-1, with 7 nucleotides matching TRBD1. Germline loops: CDR1 MNHNS, CDR2 SASEGT. The trim removed 5 bases at V and 2 bases at J, leaving 5 bases unmatched. This CDR3 spans 14 amino acids. Written as DNA, the CDR3 is TGTGCCAGCAGTACCCGGACAGGTAACACTGAAGCTTTCTTT. Protein: CASSTRTGNTEAFF.

This clonotype was recorded many times. V is TRBV3-1 and J is TRBJ1-1, with a weak D call TRBD1 (6 bases). This CDR3 region has 13 residues. V was pared by 4 bases and J by 7 bases, with 13 bases between. Germline lookup yields CDR1 LGHDT and CDR2 YNNKEL (reference sequence). The CDR3 DNA follows: TGTGCCAGCAGCCCATACAGGGTTAATGAAGCTTTCTTT. Its protein product is CASSPYRVNEAFF.

This chain connects TRBV11-2 to TRBJ2-3; D possibly corresponds to TRBD2 (6 bases). The germline CDR1 and CDR2 sequences are SGHAT and FQNNGV. CDR3 size: 16 residues. Trimming cost V 3 bases and J 0 bases, with 13 bases left between them. In nucleotides, the CDR3 is TGTGCCAGCAGCTTGGAGGGACGGAAAAGCACAGATACGCAGTATTTT. Its translation: CASSLEGRKSTDTQYF.

This clonotype was seen ten or more times. The rearrangement joins TRBV2 to TRBJ1-5; D unresolved. The CDR3 is made up of 14 amino acids. The germline CDR1 and CDR2 sequences are SNHLY and FYNNEI. V shed 2 bases and J shed 2 bases, with 7 bases lying between them. CDR3 in DNA: TGTGCCAGCAGTGAAAGTACAGGCAATCAGCCCCAGCATTTT. Its translation: CASSESTGNQPQHF.

CDR3 DNA: TGTGCCAGCAGCCAACTTACGACAGGTTTCAGTTGGGGCAGGAGTGCAGATACGCAGTATTTT. Its protein product is CASSQLTTGFSWGRSADTQYF. This sequence joins TRBV14 and TRBJ2-3; D may be TRBD1 (6 bases). Germline CDR1 SGHDN, CDR2 FVKESK. V lost 2 bases to trimming and J lost 4 bases, with 31 bases between them. This CDR3 spans 21 amino acids.

This clonotype was detected many times. This chain links TRBV5-1 with TRBJ2-1; maybe TRBD2 (6 bases). V dropped 1 base and J dropped 3 bases, with 14 bases sitting between them. CDR1 is SGHRS and CDR2 is YFSETQ in the germline V gene. The CDR3 is 16 amino acids. The CDR3 region is CASSLTGVTYYNEQFF. CDR3 DNA: TGCGCCAGCAGCTTGACGGGGGTGACCTACTACAATGAGCAGTTCTTC.

Many counts were recorded for this clonotype. The DNA for the CDR3 is TGTGCCAGCAGCCGAAGAGGCGGGACAGGGGTCATGTATCAGCCCCAGCATTTT. Its protein product is CASSRRGGTGVMYQPQHF. The genes are TRBV12-3 or TRBV12-4 and TRBJ1-5, with 10 bases lining up with TRBD1. The junction had 16 bases not matched to a gene; V was cut back by 6 bases and J by 5 bases. This CDR3 has 18 residues.

This clonotype was seen at least ten times. The rearrangement joins TRBV27 to TRBJ2-7; 8 nucleotides match TRBD2. After removal of 5 bases from V and 3 bases from J, the junction contained 6 bases not matched to a gene. CDR1 is MNHEY, CDR2 SMNVEV, per germline (reference sequence). The CDR3 length is 14 residues. As DNA, the CDR3 is TGTGCCAGCAGTAAGCTAGCGGGCGGCTACGAGCAGTACTTC. Its protein product is CASSKLAGGYEQYF.

This clonotype has a handful of counts. The rearrangement uses TRBV19 and TRBJ1-1; 7 bases line up with TRBD1. The CDR3 sequence is 17 residues long. The V gene's germline CDR1 is LNHDA and CDR2 SQIVND (reference sequence). The V and J ends lost 0 bases and 0 bases, in that order; junction bases with no gene match: 7. CDR3 nucleotides: TGTGCCAGTAGTATAGATTATAGGGGACAGCTGAACACTGAAGCTTTCTTT. It yields the protein CASSIDYRGQLNTEAFF.

The CDR3 here is CASKVRTGGFDTQYF. CDR3 nucleotide sequence: TGTGCCAGTAAAGTTAGGACGGGAGGCTTTGATACGCAGTATTTT. The V call is TRBV19, the J call TRBJ2-3, with 7 bases lining up with TRBD2. Per the germline V gene, CDR1 is LNHDA and CDR2 is SQIVND (reference sequence). Losses at the gene ends were 7 bases for V and 6 bases for J; bases not matched to a gene: 13. This CDR3 spans 15 amino acids.

The V gene is TRBV19, the J gene TRBJ2-1, with TRBD2 matching over 7 bases. This CDR3 comprises 15 residues. Germline CDR1 and CDR2: LNHDA and SQIVND (reference sequence). The V and J ends lost 6 bases and 8 bases, in that order; junction bases with no gene match: 13. The CDR3 bases are TGTGCCAGTAGGATAAGCCGGGACTATTACGATGAGCAGTTCTTC. As protein: CASRISRDYYDEQFF.

This clonotype was recorded a few times. The genes are TRBV11-3 and TRBJ2-2; D not resolved. Trimming shortened V by 2 bases and J by 7 bases, and 14 bases separated the two germline ends. The CDR3 extends over 15 amino acids. The germline gives CDR1 SGHNT, CDR2 YENEEA. In DNA, the CDR3 is TGTGCCAGCAGCTTAATTTCCAGCTCGGGCGGGGAGCTGTTTTTT. Translation gives CASSLISSSGGELFF.

This clonotype has ten or more counts. This chain links TRBV20-1 with TRBJ2-7; TRBD1 aligns across 8 bases. Germline loops: CDR1 DFQATT, CDR2 SNEGSKA (reference sequence). The ends lost 4 bases at V and 3 bases at J; junction bases unmatched: 5. This CDR3 region has 13 residues. Here the CDR3 reads CSANVGQGYEQYF. Written as DNA, the CDR3 is TGCAGTGCTAATGTCGGACAGGGCTACGAGCAGTACTTC.

This clonotype was counted many times. This rearrangement joins TRBV28 to TRBJ1-2, with unresolved D. Trimming removed 4 bases at V and 12 bases at J, with 15 bases between. The V gene's germline CDR1 is MDHEN and CDR2 SYDVKM. The CDR3 is made up of 12 amino acids. The CDR3 reads CASSSPGRPHTF. The CDR3 coding sequence is TGTGCCAGCAGTTCCCCGGGCCGGCCTCACACCTTC.

There are many counts of this clonotype. The gene calls are TRBV3-1 and TRBJ1-2, with D unclear. The CDR3 loop spans 14 amino acids. V was shortened by 2 bases and J by 2 bases, with 9 bases between the two germline ends. Germline CDR1 and CDR2: LGHDT and YNNKEL (reference sequence). The CDR3 loop is CASSQFGENYGYTF. The CDR3 DNA is TGTGCCAGCAGCCAATTCGGTGAGAACTATGGCTACACCTTC.

There are many counts of this clonotype. The chain employs TRBV28 and TRBJ2-7; 7 positions match TRBD2. CDR3 length: 13 residues. V gave up 3 bases and J gave up 3 bases; unmatched junction bases: 2. Looked up from germline, CDR1 is MDHEN and CDR2 is SYDVKM. CDR3 nucleotide sequence: TGTGCCAGCAGTTTTACTAGCGTCTACGAGCAGTACTTC. Protein product: CASSFTSVYEQYF.

This clonotype showed up many times. The CDR3 region is CASSPGWGSGNTIYF. The CDR3 nucleotides are TGTGCCAGCTCACCCGGATGGGGCTCTGGAAACACCATATATTTT. This chain uses TRBV18 with TRBJ1-3; D unresolved. Germline V lookup: CDR1 KGHSH, CDR2 LQKENI. V dropped 3 bases and J dropped 0 bases, with 9 bases sitting between them. The CDR3 has 15 residues.

A note on this clonotype: A much larger clone differs from this one at a single base, so this may be a read error. The chain is built from TRBV6-2 or TRBV6-3 and TRBJ2-2; a possible D gene is TRBD2 (5 bases). CDR3 size: 15 residues. Germline values: CDR1 MNHEY, CDR2 SVGEGT. CDR3 amino acids: CASSYRSIWAGELLF. CDR3 DNA sequence: TGTGCCAGCAGTTATCGAAGTATTTGGGCCGGGGAGCTGCTTTTT.

This clonotype appeared many times. The V call is TRBV24-1, the J call TRBJ2-3; 9 bases map to TRBD2. The V segment lost 5 bases and the J segment 5 bases; nucleotides outside the gene matches: 7. The CDR3 spans 15 residues. Germline V CDR1 and CDR2: KGHDR, SFDVKD. This CDR3 is CATSAWGREGDTQYF. CDR3 DNA: TGTGCCACCAGTGCCTGGGGGCGGGAGGGAGATACGCAGTATTTT.

The rearrangement links TRBV29-1 to TRBJ2-3; D unresolved. Germline CDR1 SQVTM, CDR2 ANQGSEA. CDR3 length equals 13 residues. Between the trimmed V and J ends, which lost 8 bases and 5 bases, there was a span of 17 bases. The DNA for the CDR3 is TGCAGCTCATCTCTAGGAGAGGTAGATACGCAGTATTTT. This gives the protein CSSSLGEVDTQYF.

This clonotype was recorded at least ten times. The chain joins TRBV20-1 to TRBJ2-1; TRBD2 matches at 10 bases. V was pared by 5 bases and J by 5 bases, with 6 bases of the junction left unmatched. This CDR3 is 14 amino acids long. The germline CDR1 and CDR2 sequences are DFQATT and SNEGSKA (reference sequence). The CDR3 DNA sequence: TGCAGTGCTTTGAGCGGGAGGGCCCACAATGAGCAGTTCTTC. Its translation is CSALSGRAHNEQFF.

The chain employs TRBV11-3 and TRBJ2-2; D may match TRBD1 or TRBD2 (5 bases each). Trimming took 5 bases from V and 6 from J, leaving 28 bases between them. The germline V gene has CDR1 SGHNT and CDR2 YENEEA. CDR3 length equals 19 residues. The CDR3: CASSLGPKVAGTRSGELFF. CDR3 in DNA: TGTGCCAGCAGCCTGGGGCCGAAAGTGGCAGGGACGCGATCCGGGGAGCTGTTTTTT.

Only a few counts were recorded for this clonotype. A much bigger clone sits one base away, suggesting this may be a read error. Here the CDR3 reads CSARLASNYEQHF. The DNA of the CDR3 is TGCAGTGCACGACTAGCGTCGAACTACGAGCAGCACTTC. V and J are TRBV20-1 and TRBJ2-7, with 8 positions matching TRBD2. Germline assignment: CDR1 DFQATT and CDR2 SNEGSKA (reference sequence). CDR3 size: 13 residues.

The V gene is TRBV7-9, the J gene TRBJ1-1, with 7 nucleotides matching TRBD1. Germline V CDR1 and CDR2: SEHNR, FQNEAQ (reference sequence). This CDR3 spans 11 amino acids. V lost 6 bases, J lost 8 bases, and 3 bases stayed unmatched. CDR3 protein: CASRRTGEAFF. The CDR3 nucleotides are TGTGCCAGCAGACGGACAGGAGAAGCTTTCTTT.

The table lists this clonotype with a few counts. The chain recombines TRBV6-5 with TRBJ1-1; no firm D call. Trimming pared 2 bases from V and 1 base from J, leaving 8 bases between. This CDR3 is built from 14 residues. Germline V lookup: CDR1 MNHEY, CDR2 SVGAGI. The CDR3 spells CASSYVLGNTEAFF. CDR3 coding DNA: TGTGCCAGCAGTTACGTTCTAGGGAACACTGAAGCTTTCTTT.